This T cell receptor beta chain originates from a study of blood T cell repertoires in COVID-19. About the study: Samples came from the United States, Italy and Spain, spanning acute and convalescent COVID-19. Sample material is recorded as cDNA or gDNA derived from T cells, B-cell-depleted T cells, or PBMCs.

Germline lookup yields CDR1 MGHRA and CDR2 YSYEKL. The CDR3 runs 16 residues. V dropped 0 bases and J dropped 5 bases, with 15 bases sitting between them. Authors' data handling: Amplifying reference gene primers gave estimates of nucleated cell counts. TCRdb's table, derived via immunoSEQ multiplex PCR, lists solely in-frame clones and lacks some. V and J calls and clone size are those listed in that table; D and trimming were worked out from the DNA. The sample carries 55,000 to 70,000 clones, roughly 86% recorded once. The receptor was isolated from a man aged 60 to 75 with active or convalescent COVID-19. The chain uses TRBV4-1 and TRBJ2-3; possibly TRBD2 for D (6 bases). Sequenced sample: peripheral blood. The CDR3 reads CASSQERRGGGDTQYF. As DNA, the CDR3 is TGCGCCAGCAGCCAAGAGAGGCGGGGTGGGGGAGATACGCAGTATTTT.